This TCR beta chain is from a study of cytomegalovirus exposure and HLA in healthy donors (dated by TCRdb to 2017 to 2019). Context from the whole study: An earlier analysis of approximately 590 of the donors reported roughly 300 Gb of sequence data and around 120 million unique TCR beta sequences from about 200 million T cells. In a later analysis, previously published TCR beta repertoires from about 670 donors were re-analyzed and high-resolution HLA genotyping was added so that TCR occurrence patterns could be studied. Along with the approximately 620-subject first cohort, a separate validation cohort of approximately 110 different subjects was used. In a later genetic analysis, genome-wide SNP genotypes for about 55% of the 666 donors were used, and that subset was treated as a discovery cohort. Every repertoire in the discovery cohort had been generated on one and the same sequencing platform. The study aimed to test whether cataloging public T cell receptors could reveal signatures of past pathogen exposure. The later analysis used no new phenotypic data to find candidate immune exposures, relying instead on TCR beta sequences and their occurrence across donors. Several DR-DQ haplotypes were handled as single units for association and clustering, since linkage in the cohort was strong. Alongside the repertoire data, information on donor age, sex, ethnicity and CMV serostatus was compiled. The number of donors typed differed by locus, with roughly 629-640 for A, B, C, DRB1 and DQB1, 522 for DQA1, about 610 for DPA1, and some 470 for DPB1. An earlier analysis of some 500 of the donors applied high-throughput TCR beta sequencing to assess whether each TCR beta V gene segment acted as functional or pseudogenic. To predict cytomegalovirus infection status, the study combined high-throughput TCR immunosequencing, statistical association of individual TCRs with disease status, and machine learning. On average, roughly 250,000 unique TCR beta nucleotide sequences were sequenced per donor among 398 genotyped donors of the cohort, with roughly a sixth of those sequences being non-productive. Class I and class II HLA loci were covered by the typing at four-digit resolution. Around 330 gigabases of sequencing data and around 85 million unique TCR sequences made up an early release that covered several hundred HLA-typed donors. Using immunosequencing, the study profiled T cell repertoires from fewer than 700 subjects and related those repertoires to cytomegalovirus serostatus. Among the roughly 410 genotyped donors, more than 70% belonged to the genetic ancestry cluster associated with self-reported Caucasian donors. Beyond this particular receptor, the publication reports: A further reported finding was that TCR beta sequences accurately predicted the HLA-A and HLA-B alleles for most subjects in the first cohort. The authors suggested that the approach could potentially be generalized to other disease states and immunological phenotypes. In a later genetic analysis, fewer N-insertions in productive TCRs were reported among donors in an Asian-associated ancestry cluster than the approximately 710-donor mean. A later analysis associated 15,000 or so TCR beta sequences with specific HLA alleles at a false discovery rate of 0.05. Some IMGT-functional V segments, including TRBV6-2 and TRBV6-3, could not be distinguished by the 87-base-pair reads and were therefore excluded. In a later genetic analysis, a missense DCLRE1C variant was associated with V-gene and J-gene trimming of TCR beta chains, and the association was replicated in an independent cohort. The sequencing pipeline was judged likely to have produced a cluster of highly shared sequence variants as a technical artifact. Cytomegalovirus status was reported to be diagnosed by the classifier with high specificity and sensitivity in both the original and validation cohorts. Because counts were too low, about 15 rarely observed V segments, including chromosome 9 orphons, were left out of the earlier analysis of some 600 of the donors. Across donors, most TCR sequences were observed very rarely, whereas some public TCRs were present in many individuals. Immune exposure information for the cohort was limited to CMV serostatus. This cohort had only TCR beta chains sequenced, and the lack of alpha or paired-chain data limited which features could be detected. In the study, approximately 160 TCR beta chains were listed as associated with cytomegalovirus. A few of the identified cytomegalovirus-associated TCR beta chains were confirmed in vitro to be specific for cytomegalovirus antigens. In a later analysis, most CMV-associated TCR beta chains were found to appear HLA-restricted, with HLA associations seemingly driven largely by CMV exposure. In a later analysis, HLA-associated TCR beta chains were found to be more clonally expanded and to have lower generation probabilities than equally common non-associated chains. Assigning TCR associations to individual alleles was difficult when HLA alleles, especially DR and DQ, strongly co-occurred. Linkage disequilibrium might explain the correlated functional status among segregating V segments, but an unknown experimental factor could not be ruled out. Sequencing depth was assumed to be roughly uniform across donors in the presence/absence analyses, though that assumption may not hold. Because HLA typing was missing for some donors at each locus, association tests included only the typed subset. According to a later analysis, TCR association rates differed among HLA loci, with DRB1 alleles showing the most associated TCRs and HLA-C alleles showing the fewest. In an earlier analysis of around 600 of the donors, most TCR beta V segments were observed in productive rearrangements about 87% or about 30% of the time, broadly matching IMGT annotations. According to a later analysis, parvovirus B19, influenza, CMV and Epstein-Barr virus appeared linked to several top co-occurrence clusters.

From cysteine to phenylalanine, the CDR3 is 14 amino acids long. Only the CDR3 DNA stays, 42 bases, in frame from base 1. CDR1 and CDR2 are read off the germline V gene (reference sequence) as SGHNT and YYREEE. V is pared back by 3 bases and J by 4 bases, with 11 bases lying between the germline termini. The cohort consisted of some 670 healthy bone marrow donors. At the time of sampling, all cohort members were nominally healthy, though unrecorded immune exposures were likely present. The donor was CMV seronegative and belonged to the group of around 350 seronegative cohort members. Each donor provided a peripheral blood sample, and peripheral blood mononuclear cells were used for TCR beta sequencing. Genomic DNA extraction from the blood cell samples was performed with the Qiagen DNeasy Blood Extraction Kit. Library prep was done by the immunoSEQ multiplex PCR assay. For the multiplex PCR, a mixture combining 60 forward primers for TCR Vbeta segments and 13 reverse primers for TCR Jbeta segments was used. Amplification of the CDR3 region of rearranged TCR beta genes was performed with a multiplex PCR assay on genomic DNA. Amplified TCR beta libraries were sequenced as 87-base-pair reads on the Illumina HiSeq System. As for the authors' bioinformatics: Across the 700 or so repertoires, a later analysis counted around 80 million unique TCR beta chains, 8.5 million to 12 million of which were shared by at least two donors. To remove PCR and sequencing errors, raw reads were error-corrected and collapsed into unique sequences using a nearest-neighbor algorithm that merged closely related sequences. CDR3 sequences were aligned to IMGT reference sequences to assign V, D and J gene segments. For a sequence to be retained, a match of at least six nucleotides to both a V gene segment and a J gene segment was required. A rearrangement was called productive if the CDR3 had no stop codons and remained in frame with V and J, and every other rearrangement was called non-productive. CDR3 was defined according to IMGT convention as the region running from the second conserved V-encoded cysteine to the conserved J-encoded phenylalanine. In an earlier analysis of some 550 of the donors, sequences lacking an unambiguous match to a single V gene segment were excluded. In an earlier analysis of several hundred of the donors, V segments were called functional above 56.7% productive rearrangements and were called segregating when the between-donor standard deviation exceeded 5%. To diagnose cytomegalovirus status from the catalog of TCR beta chain sequences, a statistical classification framework was built. In a later analysis, TCR nucleotide sequences were compared against IMGT/GENE-DB human TR gene sequences so that V and J genes could be assigned. Using the TCRdist pipeline, a later analysis assigned CDR3 sequences along with most-parsimonious VDJ recombination scenarios. A later analysis defined each TCR beta chain by its CDR3 amino acid sequence plus V-gene family, and excluded reads lacking a unique V-gene family. As a way to deal with suspected cross-contamination and a sequencing artifact, a later analysis dropped 592 nucleotide sequences that were highly shared and had low generation probability. For each public chain, a later analysis derived a clonal expansion index from normalized ranks of inferred template counts within each repertoire. Generation probabilities in a later analysis came from a VDJ recombination model fitted to out-of-frame rearrangements, and those results were checked against IGoR. A later analysis scored TCR-TCR, TCR-HLA and TCR-CMV co-occurrence with hypergeometric tests, applying a repertoire-size bias correction to TCR pairs. False discovery rates were estimated in a later analysis by permuting HLA or CMV assignments 20 times. In a later analysis, co-occurring TCRs were grouped using DBSCAN, with TCRdist sequence similarity added in when clustering inside HLA-allele-positive subsets. Repertoires with fewer than 30,000 or more than 120,000 public chains, plus five repertoires with anomalous nucleotide sharing, were excluded from co-occurrence clustering. Entries here come from immuneACCESS through TCRdb and include only in-frame sequences with V and J called. Some clones fail to appear in such tables; in the studies checked, an unresolved V gene covers under half of the shortfall, and the cause of the remainder is unknown. D and trimming come from the DNA, and the V and J calls and clone size come from that table. This sample's listing comprises around 71,000 clones. The top ten clones comprise about 1.7% of the sample.

Note on this clone: Its specific antigen is unknown.

The chain joins TRBV5-4 to TRBJ2-1, with the D gene not confidently named. Sequenced: PBMCs. The sequence was obtained from a woman aged 25-40 years in good health and CMV-seronegative. The DNA sequence is TGTGCCAGCAGCTCCCCGACACTTTACAATGAGCAGTTCTTC. Translation gives CASSSPTLYNEQFF.